This paragraph covers one T cell receptor beta chain sequence. These data belong to a study of blood T cell repertoires in COVID-19. Assay: immunoSEQ multiplex PCR; the TCRdb copy retains only in-frame clones and omits some. Of under 300,000 clones listed, approximately 87% were seen once; the top ten hold roughly 6.3%. V shed 7 bases and J shed 3 bases, with 10 bases lying between them. The germline V gene has CDR1 MNHNY and CDR2 SVGAGI (reference sequence). CDR3 length: 13 residues. The V gene is TRBV6-6, the J gene TRBJ2-1; TRBD2 might be the D (5 bases). This TCR was sampled from a man aged 55 to 70 with acute or convalescent COVID-19. The sequencing input was peripheral blood. In DNA, the CDR3 is TGTGCCAGCAACCCAGAGGGCTACAATGAGCAGTTCTTC. Translating gives CASNPEGYNEQFF.